These 20 T cell receptor beta chains share one sample of origin, sequenced in a study of low-dose radiotherapy and immunotherapy resistance in tumors. With TRAV- and TRBV-specific primers, first-strand cDNA was made, covering the alpha and beta chains. A roughly 22-cycle PCR with a constant-region primer and V-primer adapter amplified TCRs. MiXCR was run by TCRdb on the reads, yielding one entry per CDR3 protein. The sample records 30,000 to 40,000 distinct CDR3 sequences, about 20% being singletons. Time point of the sample: after trial treatment. Specified treatment: LDRT plus nivolumab, ipilimumab, low-dose cyclophosphamide and aspirin (RACIN trial). Here the sequenced sample was PBMCs, taken after low-dose radiotherapy plus immunotherapy. The receptors were sampled from a female donor with ovarian cancer.

This clonotype was counted ten times or more. CDR3 coding DNA: TGTGCCAGCAGCCAGCGAGGAGGGGGCGAACCAGGTTACGAGCAGTACTTC. Its protein product is CASSQRGGGEPGYEQYF. The rearrangement uses TRBV3-1 and TRBJ2-7, with D perhaps matching TRBD1 (7 bases). Germline CDR1 and CDR2: LGHDT and YNNKEL (reference sequence). Trimming shortened V by 3 bases and J by 4 bases, and 22 bases separated the two germline ends. The CDR3 runs 17 residues.

This clonotype has just a few counts. The chain combines TRBV7-8 with TRBJ2-2, with 10 bases matching TRBD2. The V gene's germline CDR1 is SGHVS and CDR2 FQNEAQ. J gave up 1 base and V 0 bases, and 2 bases lay outside the gene matches. The CDR3 totals 17 residues. This CDR3 reads CASSLARLAGNTGELFF. The CDR3 coding sequence is TGTGCCAGCAGCTTAGCCAGACTAGCGGGGAACACCGGGGAGCTGTTTTTT.

The table lists this clonotype with many counts. The V gene is TRBV27, the J gene TRBJ2-5, with 13 bases identical to TRBD2. Germline V gene lookup returns CDR1 MNHEY and CDR2 SMNVEV (reference sequence). The CDR3 runs 19 residues. J was trimmed by 2 bases and V by 5 bases; bases with no gene match: 14. The CDR3 here is CASSRTPAPGLAGQETQYF. CDR3 coding DNA: TGTGCCAGCAGTCGCACCCCCGCTCCGGGACTAGCGGGGCAAGAGACCCAGTACTTC.

This clonotype was seen repeatedly, ten times or more. The V gene is TRBV29-1, the J gene TRBJ2-3; no definite D call. V gave up 0 bases and J gave up 1 base, with 5 bases separating them. Germline CDR1 reads SQVTM; CDR2 reads ANQGSEA. This CDR3 has 13 amino acids. The CDR3 nucleotides read TGCAGCGTTGAAGATCTAGGCACAGATACGCAGTATTTT. The encoded protein is CSVEDLGTDTQYF.

A note on this clonotype: It is likely a read error: a sequence one base away is far more abundant. This rearrangement joins TRBV9 to TRBJ2-7; the match to TRBD2 covers 9 bases. The ends lost 0 bases at V and 7 bases at J; junction bases unmatched: 11. The V gene's germline CDR1 is SGDLS and CDR2 YYNGEE. The length of the CDR3 is 16 residues. The CDR3 sequence is CASSVVGGGAYNEQYF. CDR3 bases: TGTGCCAGCAGCGTAGTCGGCGGGGGGGCCTACAATGAGCAGTACTTC.

The chain uses TRBV20-1 and TRBJ2-5; TRBD1 might be the D (6 bases). CDR3 size: 12 residues. Germline CDR1 reads DFQATT; CDR2 reads SNEGSKA (reference sequence). Trimming pared 2 bases from V and 6 bases from J, leaving 10 bases between. CDR3 DNA sequence: TGCAGTGCTAGACAGGGGTCGAAGACCCAGTACTTC. Protein product: CSARQGSKTQYF.

This clonotype has at least ten counts. The chain joins TRBV27 to TRBJ2-7; D is possibly TRBD2 (5 bases). This CDR3 is 15 amino acids long. V gave up 3 bases and J gave up 3 bases, with 15 bases separating them. Germline CDR1 reads MNHEY; CDR2 reads SMNVEV (reference sequence). The chain's CDR3 is CASSFSRSGFYEQYF. The CDR3 nucleotides are TGTGCCAGCAGTTTTTCCAGATCGGGGTTCTACGAGCAGTACTTC.

In regard to this clonotype: An end of the junction differs from the germline gene, which may be a read error. The chain joins TRBV5-4 to TRBJ1-2; 7 positions agree with TRBD1. There are 15 residues in the CDR3. The germline V gene encodes CDR1 SGHNT and CDR2 YYREEE (reference sequence). The CDR3 here is CASSPSGTVNYGCTF. CDR3 in DNA: TGTGCCAGCAGCCCCTCCGGGACAGTTAACTATGGCTGCACCTTC. Together with reference TRBV5-4 and TRBJ1-2, the CDR3 gives the full variable domain: ETGVTQSPTHLIKTRGQQVTLRCSSQSGHNTVSWYQQALGQGPQFIFQYYREEENGRGNFPPRFSGLQFPNYSSELNVNALELDDSALYLCASSPSGTVNYGCTFGSGTRLTVV.

This clonotype was detected ten times or more. The chain couples TRBV6-5 to TRBJ1-1, with D possibly TRBD1 on 5 matching bases. The V and J ends lost 4 bases and 5 bases respectively, with 14 bases between them. In germline, CDR1 is MNHEY, CDR2 SVGAGI. The CDR3 is 14 amino acids. CDR3 loop: CASSSRGSGTEAFF. The CDR3 DNA is TGTGCCAGCAGTTCTCGGGGGAGTGGGACTGAAGCTTTCTTT.

The V call is TRBV28, the J call TRBJ2-3; D uncertain. The CDR3 sequence is 15 residues long. Per the germline V gene, CDR1 is MDHEN and CDR2 is SYDVKM. The V and J ends lost 3 bases and 5 bases respectively, with 15 bases between them. The CDR3 loop reads CASSLPLGAGDTQYF. CDR3 DNA: TGTGCCAGCAGTTTGCCCCTCGGTGCAGGAGATACGCAGTATTTT.

This clonotype has just a few counts. A read error may be the cause here, since a much bigger clone is one base away. The chain recombines TRBV6-2 or TRBV6-3 with TRBJ1-2, with 8 positions matching TRBD1. CDR1 is MNHEY, CDR2 SVGEGT, per germline. The junction had 4 bases not matched to a gene; V was cut back by 6 bases and J by 1 base. This CDR3 has 14 amino acids. The CDR3 DNA sequence: TGTGCCAGCAGGGGACAGGAGGATAACTATGGCTACACCTTC. It specifies CASRGQEDNYGYTF.

About this clonotype: It is likely a read error: a sequence one base away is far more abundant. The rearrangement links TRBV2 to TRBJ2-5; no clear D. The CDR3 contains 11 residues. V shed 5 bases and J shed 11 bases, with 12 bases lying between them. Germline loops: CDR1 SNHLY, CDR2 FYNNEI. In DNA form, the CDR3 reads TGTGCCAGCAGTCCGTTCGATGAGCAGTACTTC. It translates to CASSPFDEQYF.

Concerning this clonotype itself: A far larger clone is off by one base, so a read error is likely. The CDR3 spells CASSGMGVNEQYF. The CDR3 DNA is TGTGCCAGCAGCGGGATGGGGGTCAATGAGCAGTACTTC. The chain links TRBV9 to TRBJ2-7, with D possibly being TRBD1 or TRBD2 (5 bases each). CDR3 length: 13 amino acids. Germline assignment: CDR1 SGDLS and CDR2 YYNGEE. The V and J ends lost 3 bases and 7 bases respectively, with 14 bases between them.

This clonotype was recorded at least ten times. The rearrangement joins TRBV5-1 to TRBJ2-5, with D possibly being TRBD1 (6 bases). The CDR3 is 15 amino acids. Germline V gene sequence: CDR1 SGHRS, CDR2 YFSETQ. Trimming took 4 bases from V and 0 from J, leaving 13 bases between them. The CDR3 coding sequence is TGCGCCAGCAGCAGCCGGGACACGTACCAAGAGACCCAGTACTTC. It specifies CASSSRDTYQETQYF.

The V gene is TRBV7-9, the J gene TRBJ2-2; D is undetermined. The CDR3 loop spans 14 amino acids. Trimming left V 5 bases short and J 3 bases short, with 10 bases between. Germline V gene lookup returns CDR1 SEHNR and CDR2 FQNEAQ (reference sequence). The CDR3 loop reads CASSLASDTGELFF. The CDR3, as DNA: TGTGCCAGCAGCCTGGCGTCTGACACCGGGGAGCTGTTTTTT.

This clonotype was found many times. J is TRBJ1-2 and V is TRBV29-1; D is unresolved. Germline V gives CDR1 SQVTM, CDR2 ANQGSEA. The CDR3 extends over 11 amino acids. V was shortened by 4 bases and J by 5 bases, with 8 bases between the two germline ends. CDR3 sequence: CSVGLAYGYTF. CDR3 DNA: TGCAGCGTTGGTCTCGCGTATGGCTACACCTTC.

This clonotype was detected ten times or more. CDR3 protein: CASSQARTPSSYNEQFF. The CDR3 coding sequence is TGCGCCAGCAGTCAAGCCCGGACACCGAGCTCCTACAATGAGCAGTTCTTC. The chain carries TRBV23-1 and TRBJ2-1, with a weak D call TRBD1 (5 bases). TRBV23-1 is flagged as an ORF with uncertain function. Trimming pared 2 bases from V and 0 bases from J, leaving 14 bases between. This CDR3 is 17 amino acids long.

This clonotype was observed many times. The gene calls are TRBV12-3 or TRBV12-4 and TRBJ2-5; D is perhaps TRBD2 (5 bases). Deletions cut 10 bases from V and 1 base from J, with 16 bases between. The CDR3 covers 14 residues. Written as DNA, the CDR3 is TGTGCCACCGGGAAGGGAGCCCTCCAAGAGACCCAGTACTTC. Its protein is CATGKGALQETQYF.

This clonotype was counted many times. The genes are TRBV6-1 and TRBJ2-7, with 9 bases aligning to TRBD1. Trimming took 2 bases from V and 3 from J; bases not matched to a gene: 5. The CDR3 is 15 amino acids. Germline V lookup: CDR1 MNHNS, CDR2 SASEGT. The CDR3 reads CASSERVTGGYEQYF. The CDR3 nucleotides read TGTGCCAGCAGTGAACGGGTGACAGGGGGCTACGAGCAGTACTTC.

This clonotype turned up a few times. J is TRBJ2-7 and V is TRBV20-1; D perhaps matches TRBD2 (6 bases). This CDR3 has 13 residues. Germline V gives CDR1 DFQATT, CDR2 SNEGSKA (reference sequence). V lost 0 bases, J lost 7 bases, and 13 bases lay in between. CDR3 loop: CSAREGTQGEQYF. Here the CDR3 DNA reads TGCAGTGCTAGAGAGGGGACTCAGGGAGAGCAGTACTTC.